Below are 22 T cell receptor beta chains sequenced from a single sample in a study of radiation and T cells in renal cell carcinoma. Time point denoted: baseline pretreatment blood. Treatment indicated: 15 Gy SBRT to primary tumor, nephrectomy 4 weeks later. Libraries were prepared by immunoSEQ multiplex PCR; TCRdb keeps only in-frame clonotypes and omits some of them. The repertoire holds some 120,000 clones, with approximately 80% as singletons. This specimen consisted of blood, obtained from a patient whose treatment included radiotherapy and nephrectomy. The receptors here all came from a woman aged 60-70 years with renal cell carcinoma.

The CDR3 sequence: CASSEEAGDNEQFF. As DNA, the CDR3 is TGTGCCAGCAGTGAAGAAGCGGGAGACAATGAGCAGTTCTTC. The V gene is TRBV6-4, the J gene TRBJ2-1, with 8 bases lining up with TRBD2. The ends lost 3 bases at V and 5 bases at J; junction bases unmatched: 3. Germline values: CDR1 MRHNA, CDR2 SNTAGT. CDR3 length: 14 residues.

This chain uses TRBV30 with TRBJ1-2, with 8 bases fitting TRBD1. CDR1 is GTSNPN and CDR2 is SVGIG in the germline V gene (reference sequence). Unmatched junction bases numbered 5, after V lost 7 bases and J lost 1 base. The CDR3 consists of 13 residues. The CDR3 spells CASGQGLNYGYTF. CDR3 bases: TGTGCCTCAGGACAGGGTCTTAACTATGGCTACACCTTC. Supplemented by reference TRBV30 and TRBJ1-2, the full variable domain reads SQTIHQWPATLVQPVGSPLSLECTVEGTSNPNLYWYRQAAGRGLQLLFYSVGIGQISSEVPQNLSASRPQDRQFILSSKKLLLSDSGFYLCASGQGLNYGYTFGSGTRLTVV.

The chain combines TRBV28 with TRBJ1-2, with D perhaps matching TRBD1 (6 bases). With 5 bases removed from V and 6 bases from J, the gap between germline ends came to 16 bases. The CDR3 contains 14 residues. CDR1 and CDR2 (germline): MDHEN, SYDVKM. The CDR3 bases are TGTGCCAGCAGTACCCCACGGGACACAGATGGCTACACCTTC. Translating it yields CASSTPRDTDGYTF.

The chain couples TRBV5-1 to TRBJ2-2, with a possible D match to TRBD2 (6 bases). This CDR3 is 15 amino acids long. V dropped 5 bases and J dropped 5 bases, with 16 bases sitting between them. Germline V gives CDR1 SGHRS, CDR2 YFSETQ. CDR3 amino acids: CASSRTYSGTGELFF. DNA for the CDR3: TGCGCCAGCAGTCGGACCTACAGCGGGACCGGGGAGCTGTTTTTT.

V is TRBV5-6 and J is TRBJ2-5; 13 nucleotides line up with TRBD2. Germline CDR1 is SGHDT and CDR2 is YYEEEE. The CDR3 is made up of 18 amino acids. J gave up 4 bases and V 0 bases, and 9 bases lay outside the gene matches. For the CDR3, the DNA is TGTGCCAGCAGCTTGGTACTAGCGGGAGGGCCGAGGGGAGAGACCCAGTACTTC. Amino acid sequence: CASSLVLAGGPRGETQYF.

The chain carries TRBV5-4 and TRBJ2-5; D is possibly TRBD1 or TRBD2 (6 bases each). This CDR3 contains 15 residues. CDR1 SGHNT and CDR2 YYREEE come from the germline V gene (reference sequence). Trimming removed 1 base at V and 5 bases at J, with 15 bases between. CDR3 sequence reads: CASSLPLGGKETQYF. The CDR3 DNA sequence: TGTGCCAGCAGCTTGCCGCTAGGGGGGAAGGAGACCCAGTACTTC.

The chain combines TRBV28 with TRBJ2-7; 8 bases agree with TRBD2. CDR1 is MDHEN and CDR2 is SYDVKM in the germline V gene. The junction had 11 bases not matched to a gene; V was cut back by 6 bases and J by 4 bases. The CDR3 spans 15 residues. The CDR3 here is CASSSTSAPEYEQYF. Here the CDR3 DNA reads TGTGCCAGCAGCTCGACTAGCGCCCCGGAATACGAGCAGTACTTC.

The chain links TRBV19 to TRBJ2-5, with TRBD1 identical over 7 bases. Germline V gene lookup returns CDR1 LNHDA and CDR2 SQIVND (reference sequence). Unmatched junction bases numbered 6, after V lost 5 bases and J lost 3 bases. This CDR3 is built from 14 residues. CDR3 coding DNA: TGTGCCAGTAGTTCCTGGGACAGAAAAGAGACCCAGTACTTC. Translated: CASSSWDRKETQYF.

J is TRBJ1-2 and V is TRBV19; D is ambiguous. There are 16 residues in the CDR3. Looked up from germline, CDR1 is LNHDA and CDR2 is SQIVND (reference sequence). With 5 bases removed from V and 3 bases from J, the gap between germline ends came to 19 bases. This chain's CDR3 is CASSSPSLREDYGYTF. The CDR3 bases are TGTGCCAGTAGTTCTCCTTCCCTTCGGGAAGACTATGGCTACACCTTC.

This chain joins TRBV19 and TRBJ2-2; 8 bases agree with TRBD1. Germline V gene data show CDR1 as LNHDA and CDR2 as SQIVND (reference sequence). This CDR3 has 15 amino acids. V dropped 5 bases and J dropped 5; count of bases not matched to a gene: 7. CDR3 nucleotide sequence: TGTGCCAGTAGTCCCGCCACAGGGGGAACCGGGGAGCTGTTTTTT. Its protein product is CASSPATGGTGELFF.

V and J are TRBV15 and TRBJ2-7, with D possibly TRBD2 on 6 matching bases. V was cut by 2 bases and J by 3 bases, with 11 bases left in between. This CDR3 has 14 amino acids. Germline V gene data show CDR1 as LNHNV and CDR2 as YYDKDF (reference sequence). The CDR3 sequence is CATSRQGTDYEQYF. The CDR3 DNA sequence: TGTGCCACCAGCAGACAAGGGACTGACTACGAGCAGTACTTC.

The V and J genes are TRBV27 and TRBJ1-4; TRBD1 is a possible D gene (5 bases). The CDR3 covers 13 residues. V was pared by 8 bases and J by 5 bases, with 12 bases between. The germline gives CDR1 MNHEY, CDR2 SMNVEV (reference sequence). DNA of the CDR3: TGTGCCAGCGGAGGGGACCCGAATGAAAAACTGTTTTTT. Encoded protein: CASGGDPNEKLFF.

This clone showed up just once. The chain is built from TRBV28 and TRBJ1-2, with a possible D match to TRBD1 (5 bases). Per germline, CDR1 MDHEN and CDR2 SYDVKM. The V end lost 3 bases, the J end lost 2 bases, and 10 bases lay between the germline ends. This CDR3 comprises 14 residues. The CDR3 coding sequence is TGTGCCAGCAGTTTTCTGGGGGGGAACTATGGCTACACCTTC. Translated, it gives CASSFLGGNYGYTF.

V gene TRBV27 combines with J gene TRBJ2-1; TRBD1 is a possible D gene (8 bases). Germline CDR1 MNHEY, CDR2 SMNVEV (reference sequence). V was cut by 2 bases and J by 15 bases, with 26 bases left in between. The length of the CDR3 is 16 residues. CDR3 bases: TGTGCCAGCAGTTTAGTGTCGATGGGAGGGGGGACAGGTACGTTCTTC. This sequence encodes CASSLVSMGGGTGTFF.

The rearrangement uses TRBV6-1 and TRBJ2-7, with D unclear. Per germline, CDR1 MNHNS and CDR2 SASEGT. The CDR3 contains 13 residues. V shed 5 bases and J shed 0 bases, with 8 bases lying between them. CDR3 region: CASSPTYSYEQYF. The CDR3 nucleotides are TGTGCCAGCAGTCCGACCTACTCCTACGAGCAGTACTTC.

This clone came up a few times. V is TRBV7-8 and J is TRBJ2-7, with 7 positions matching TRBD1. The CDR3 sequence is 13 residues long. Germline CDR1 SGHVS, CDR2 FQNEAQ. J was trimmed by 6 bases and V by 0 bases; bases with no gene match: 2. The CDR3 nucleotides read TGTGCCAGCAGCTTAGCAAACAGGGGCGAGCAGTACTTC. Protein: CASSLANRGEQYF.

The chain has TRBV5-4 and TRBJ2-4; D possibly corresponds to TRBD1 (6 bases). The CDR3 runs 13 residues. CDR1 and CDR2 (germline): SGHNT, YYREEE (reference sequence). Trimming pared 0 bases from V and 7 bases from J, leaving 8 bases between. The CDR3 bases are TGTGCCAGCAGCTTGGTAGGGGGTAACATTCAGTACTTC. This gives the protein CASSLVGGNIQYF.

V and J are TRBV30 and TRBJ2-3, with 10 bases lining up with TRBD1. V lost 5 bases to trimming and J lost 5 bases; unmatched junction nucleotides: 7. The CDR3 runs to 14 residues. Germline V gene data show CDR1 as GTSNPN and CDR2 as SVGIG (reference sequence). The CDR3 spells CAWEEGQGLDTQYF. The CDR3 nucleotides read TGTGCCTGGGAGGAGGGACAGGGGCTAGATACGCAGTATTTT.

This clone has just one count. The chain couples TRBV6-1 to TRBJ1-2; no definite D call. With 5 bases removed from V and 5 bases from J, the gap between germline ends came to 18 bases. The CDR3 runs 15 residues. Germline V gene data show CDR1 as MNHNS and CDR2 as SASEGT. Here the CDR3 DNA reads TGTGCCAGCAGTCCGCTGGGCATGATCCAATATGGCTACACCTTC. Amino acid sequence: CASSPLGMIQYGYTF.

The chain uses TRBV4-1 and TRBJ1-6; 9 bases map to TRBD1. Looked up from germline, CDR1 is MGHRA and CDR2 is YSYEKL. The CDR3 spans 19 residues. The V segment lost 3 bases and the J segment 8 bases; nucleotides outside the gene matches: 17. CDR3 protein: CASSHARDRAKSFDSPLHF. CDR3 sequence (DNA): TGCGCCAGCAGCCATGCCCGGGACAGGGCTAAATCTTTTGATTCACCCCTCCACTTT.

The V call is TRBV19, the J call TRBJ1-4; D gene ambiguous. The ends were cut back, 5 bases at V and 2 bases at J, with 12 bases in the middle. The CDR3 runs 15 residues. CDR1 and CDR2 from the germline V gene are LNHDA and SQIVND (reference sequence). CDR3 residues: CASSSHSGTNEKLFF. The CDR3 region has the DNA TGTGCCAGTAGTTCACACTCGGGGACTAATGAAAAACTGTTTTTT.

The V and J genes are TRBV5-6 and TRBJ2-5; no clear D gene. Matching the DNA end better, TRBJ2-7 makes the J call doubtful. Germline V lookup: CDR1 SGHDT, CDR2 YYEEEE. The CDR3 has 12 amino acids. CDR3 protein: CASSWTSYEQYF. The CDR3 nucleotides are TGTGCCAGCAGTTGGACCTCCTACGAGCAGTACTTC.